This T cell receptor (beta chain) was captured by sequencing in a study of T cell clonotyping in hematopoietic cell transplantation. Study results and limitations: Broader posttransplant TCR repertoire diversity was predicted by graft donor and pretransplant recipient Inverse Simpson Index values. After transplant, recipient diversity fell while pathologically expanded clonotypes grew through day 180. At the given depth, recipient repertoires were over 95% de novo clonotypes.

The method was immunoSEQ multiplex PCR; TCRdb's version includes in-frame clones alone and lacks a portion of them. The sample includes under 7,500 clones, 70% to 80% of them seen just once. The CDR3 spans 16 residues. The V end was cut by 0 bases, the J end by 4 bases, with 16 bases between. CDR1 is SGDLS and CDR2 is YYNGEE in the germline V gene. About this clone itself: What it binds is unknown.

This material consisted of PBMCs, taken 100 days after allogeneic stem cell transplant. The chain links TRBV9 to TRBJ1-1, with TRBD1 as a possible D gene (6 bases). The TCR comes from a male patient aged 50 to 60 who had an allogeneic stem cell transplant from an unrelated donor, so the T cells may come from the graft donor. Some clones in this sample may be carry-over from other donors' samples. The CDR3 protein is CASSVDGGAFSTEAFF. CDR3 DNA sequence: TGTGCCAGCAGCGTAGATGGGGGGGCGTTTAGCACTGAAGCTTTCTTT.